This TCR beta chain was found in a study of PD-1 blockade in classical Hodgkin lymphoma (dated by TCRdb to the early 2020s). Regarding the complete study: Nivolumab dosing was 3 mg/kg intravenously every 2 weeks, continuing until either disease progression or unacceptable toxicity. The study used CyTOF and TCR beta sequencing to define a peripheral blood immune signature of response to PD-1 blockade in classical Hodgkin lymphoma. The paper's findings and limits, for the study overall: By C4D1, a significant rise was seen in CD4+ TCR diversity but not in CD8+ TCR diversity (p=0.0027 vs p=0.16), and the rise was most apparent among complete responders (p=0.02). Baseline diversity similar to that of newly diagnosed patients was observed in trial patients achieving complete response, whereas significantly lower diversity was observed in partial responders and progressors. Diversity was lower in patients who began nivolumab less than 1 year after ASCT, so these patients were left out of later analyses to avoid confounding by immune reconstitution. The study was limited to a single clinical trial cohort, and causes of repertoire differences, possibly disease activity or prior therapy, remained undefined. Baseline TCR diversity was reported to be lower in newly diagnosed patients than in healthy donors and to be lower still in relapsed/refractory patients.

With respect to this clone: Its recognized antigen is unknown. No much larger clonotype is one base removed from it; base qualities were not supplied.

Via the germline V gene, CDR1 is MDHEN and CDR2 SYDVKM. From the cysteine up to the phenylalanine, the CDR3 has a length of 10 residues. Here the CDR3 DNA is all that survives: 30 bases in frame from base 1. Trimming removed 9 bases from V and 3 bases from J, leaving 4 bases between the germline ends. The Qiagen DNeasy kit was used to extract genomic DNA from unsorted PBMCs and from the negatively selected CD4+ and CD8+ fractions. TCR beta CDR3 regions were amplified by immunoSEQ multiplex PCR using primers annealing to V and J segments. Amplification bias was minimized using a synthetic immune receptor repertoire, and residual bias was removed computationally after sequencing. In the authors' own workflow: Custom Python scripts were used to quantify repertoire diversity as the Shannon entropy index. Unsorted, CD4+ and CD8+ repertoires were examined separately, except in combined analyses, for which CD4+ and CD8+ sequences were merged in silico. Clonal expansion was defined as at least a 2-fold frequency increase after treatment relative to C1D1, with a pseudocount of 0.5 for undetected baseline clones. Singleton clones were defined as clones with 0 or 1 copy at C1D1, and non-singleton clones were defined as clones with 2 or more copies. Clones expanded in unsorted samples were annotated as CD4+, CD8+ or unknown by matching protein sequences in sorted samples from the same patient. Diversity changes from C1D1 to C4D1 were tested in paired samples using Wilcoxon tests. Sourced from immuneACCESS, this table was stored by TCRdb with only in-frame sequences that have V and J called. A share of the clones is absent; for the studies checked, an unresolved V gene accounts for under half, and the remainder has no known explanation. Clonal size and the V and J genes are those of that table, whereas D and trimming came from the DNA. This sample has over 85,000 clones in its table, and 85% to 95% of those were observed once. The ten top clones hold around 2% of the sample.

The sample's time point, from its label and the paper: cycle 4 day 1 (C4D1), after less than seven weeks of nivolumab. Relapse after autologous stem cell transplantation had occurred in all trial patients, and cohorts A, B and C were distinguished by prior brentuximab vedotin exposure. The trial cohort was composed of about 60 patients with relapsed/refractory classical Hodgkin lymphoma, for whom complete response, partial response or progressive disease was recorded as best overall response. Trial patients were treated with single-agent nivolumab in the multi-cohort phase II CheckMate 205 trial. An independent review committee assessed best overall response by applying the 2007 International Working Group response criteria. Trial PBMCs were collected immediately before nivolumab initiation (C1D1) and during therapy at cycle 2 day 1 and cycle 4 day 1. Peripheral blood was collected in 8 mL Vacutainer Cell Preparation Tubes, from which PBMCs were isolated by centrifugation and then cryopreserved.

The receptor comes from a human donor with classical Hodgkin lymphoma. Sequenced here: peripheral blood mononuclear cells (PBMCs), sampled before the fourth cycle of nivolumab. The V and J genes are TRBV28 and TRBJ2-3; the D gene cannot be named for sure. The bases are TGTGCCAGTATGACAGATACGCAGTATTTT. This codes for CASMTDTQYF.